This TCR beta chain emerged from a study of T-cell memory formation after mild COVID-19. For the study at large: Most TCR clusters belonged to a single donor.

Notes on the study in general: Whether day 37 second-wave clones are SARS-CoV-2-specific was not confirmed. The main location of contracting CD4+ clones was CM and EM, and that of contracting CD8+ clones was EMRA. Later expanders leaned toward CD4+, whereas clones contracting from day 15 to 85 were balanced CD4/CD8.

This clonotype was observed many times. The antigen is undetermined. TCRdb reprocessed the 5' RACE reads via MiXCR and lists one record per CDR3 protein. The profile shows about 320,000 distinct CDR3 sequences, over 11% of them singletons. The V end was cut by 1 base, the J end by 4 bases, with 8 bases between. This CDR3 is 12 amino acids long. Germline CDR1 and CDR2: SQVTM and ANQGSEA. Sequencing used PBMCs or a T cell subset sorted from them (not recorded which). This chain connects TRBV29-1 to TRBJ2-7; D unclear. The receptor's source is a man younger than 35 who had mild COVID-19 (a few samples of this study predate the infection). Cell type and time point are not known. CDR3 bases: TGCAGCGTTGAAGTACAAGCGTACGAGCAGTACTTC. Protein sequence: CSVEVQAYEQYF.